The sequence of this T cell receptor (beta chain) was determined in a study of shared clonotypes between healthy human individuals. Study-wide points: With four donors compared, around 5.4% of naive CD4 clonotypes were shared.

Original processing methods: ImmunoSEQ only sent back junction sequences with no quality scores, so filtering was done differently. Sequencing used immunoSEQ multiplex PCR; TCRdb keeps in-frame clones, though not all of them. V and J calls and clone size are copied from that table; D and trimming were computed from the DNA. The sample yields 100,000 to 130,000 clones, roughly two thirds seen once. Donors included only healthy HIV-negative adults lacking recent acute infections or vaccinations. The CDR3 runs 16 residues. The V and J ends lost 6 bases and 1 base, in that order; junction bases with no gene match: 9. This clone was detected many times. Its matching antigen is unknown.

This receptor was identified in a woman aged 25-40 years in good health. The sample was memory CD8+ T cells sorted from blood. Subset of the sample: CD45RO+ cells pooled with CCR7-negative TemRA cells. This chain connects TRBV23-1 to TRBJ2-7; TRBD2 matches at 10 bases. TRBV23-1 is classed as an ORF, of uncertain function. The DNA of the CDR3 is TGCGCCAGCAGCCAAGGACTAGCGGTTTCATCCTACGAGCAGTACTTC. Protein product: CASSQGLAVSSYEQYF.